Below, 32 T cell receptor beta chains from the same sample are listed, as sequenced in a study of T cell responses to AZD1222 COVID-19 vaccine. The data were produced by immunoSEQ multiplex PCR, yet TCRdb's version contains in-frame clones alone and is incomplete. The data hold more than 110,000 clones, with 90% to 95% observed a single time. This material consisted of peripheral blood, taken 28 days after the second AZD1222 dose. These receptors came from an adult who received the AZD1222 COVID-19 vaccine.

V is TRBV5-1 and J is TRBJ1-1; the D is unclear. Germline V gene lookup returns CDR1 SGHRS and CDR2 YFSETQ. This CDR3 spans 13 amino acids. Trimming shortened V by 5 bases and J by 3 bases, and 11 bases separated the two germline ends. The CDR3: CASRFGKDTEAFF. The CDR3 region has the DNA TGCGCCAGCAGGTTCGGGAAGGACACTGAAGCTTTCTTT.

The chain combines TRBV19 with TRBJ1-5; 10 bases align to TRBD1. The germline V gene has CDR1 LNHDA and CDR2 SQIVND (reference sequence). CDR3 length equals 14 residues. V trimming: 5 bases; J trimming: 6 bases; junction bases outside the gene matches: 4. The CDR3 DNA sequence: TGTGCCAGTAGTCCCCGGGACAGGGGTCAGCCCCAGCATTTT. This gives the protein CASSPRDRGQPQHF.

The chain is built from TRBV3-1 (or the pseudogene TRBV3-2) and TRBJ2-2, with D maybe TRBD2 (6 bases). The V end was cut by 1 base, the J end by 5 bases, with 14 bases between. The CDR3 spans 16 residues. Germline CDR1 LGHDT, CDR2 YNNKEL (reference sequence). This CDR3 reads CASSQAPGVETGELFF. CDR3 nucleotides: TGTGCCAGCAGCCAAGCACCGGGAGTGGAGACCGGGGAGCTGTTTTTT.

This CDR3 reads CAGNRDRSNTEAFF. The CDR3 DNA is TGTGCCGGTAACCGGGACAGGTCGAACACTGAAGCTTTCTTT. The chain has TRBV2 and TRBJ1-1, with 8 positions matching TRBD1. CDR1 is SNHLY and CDR2 is FYNNEI in the germline V gene. The CDR3 runs to 14 residues. The V and J ends lost 11 bases and 1 base, in that order; junction bases with no gene match: 9.

The V gene is TRBV18, the J gene TRBJ1-3; D is perhaps TRBD1 (6 bases). The CDR3 is 17 residues long. Germline values: CDR1 KGHSH, CDR2 LQKENI. Trimming pared 3 bases from V and 0 bases from J, leaving 15 bases between. CDR3 region: CASSPTGQHISGNTIYF. The CDR3 region has the DNA TGTGCCAGCTCACCTACGGGACAACATATCTCTGGAAACACCATATATTTT.

This clone was seen only once. The gene calls are TRBV29-1 and TRBJ1-1; D uncertain. The CDR3 contains 13 residues. The germline V gene has CDR1 SQVTM and CDR2 ANQGSEA. V was pared by 2 bases and J by 3 bases, with 10 bases between. This CDR3 is CSVERRADTEAFF. In nucleotides, the CDR3 is TGCAGCGTTGAACGGAGGGCCGACACTGAAGCTTTCTTT.

The gene calls are TRBV12-2 and TRBJ1-5. TRBV12-2 is recorded as a pseudogene. This CDR3 is built from 17 residues. CDR3 coding DNA: TGTGCAAGTCGCTCGAAAACGAGGGGACGTTACTATCAGCCCCAGCATTTT. Protein sequence: CASRSKTRGRYYQPQHF.

The rearrangement uses TRBV10-3 and TRBJ2-3; D is possibly TRBD2 (7 bases). This CDR3 is 15 amino acids long. Germline V gene lookup returns CDR1 ENHRY and CDR2 SYGVKD. V lost 6 bases and J 1 base, leaving 14 bases between the germline ends. In DNA form, the CDR3 reads TGTGCCATCAGAGAGGGGGGGGCGGGCACAGATACGCAGTATTTT. As protein: CAIREGGAGTDTQYF.

This clone came up a few times. V usage is TRBV28 and J usage is TRBJ1-2, with 8 bases that match TRBD1. The length of the CDR3 is 14 residues. V shed 5 bases and J 4 bases; nucleotides not matched to a gene: 6. Germline CDR1 reads MDHEN; CDR2 reads SYDVKM. CDR3: CASSTTGGGYGYTF. CDR3 coding DNA: TGTGCCAGCAGTACCACAGGGGGAGGCTATGGCTACACCTTC.

This chain joins TRBV19 and TRBJ1-4; 10 nucleotides agree with TRBD1. CDR3 length: 14 residues. Losses at the gene ends were 6 bases for V and 5 bases for J; bases not matched to a gene: 3. Looked up from germline, CDR1 is LNHDA and CDR2 is SQIVND (reference sequence). The CDR3 region is CASRKDRGNEKLFF. Written as DNA, the CDR3 is TGTGCCAGTAGAAAGGACAGGGGGAATGAAAAACTGTTTTTT. Drawing the rest from reference TRBV19 and TRBJ1-4, the complete variable domain is DGGITQSPKYLFRKEGQNVTLSCEQNLNHDAMYWYRQDPGQGLRLIYYSQIVNDFQKGDIAEGYSVSREKKESFPLTVTSAQKNPTAFYLCASRKDRGNEKLFFGSGTQLSVL.

The J gene is TRBJ2-5, the V gene TRBV5-4, with a weak D call TRBD2 (5 bases). Trimming stripped 4 bases from V and 5 bases from J, with 15 bases between. Germline V gene lookup returns CDR1 SGHNT and CDR2 YYREEE (reference sequence). This CDR3 comprises 14 residues. The CDR3 here is CASSTRTRSETQYF. Written as DNA, the CDR3 is TGTGCCAGCAGCACAAGGACTCGATCGGAGACCCAGTACTTC.

This clone has just a few counts. V and J are TRBV4-3 and TRBJ2-1; 9 bases map to TRBD2. The CDR3 is 14 residues long. The V gene end was trimmed by 4 bases and the J gene end by 9 bases; junction bases not matched to a gene: 7. Germline CDR1 LGHNA, CDR2 YSLEER. The CDR3 bases are TGCGCCAGCAGCCTATGGACTAGCGCGGCTGAGCAGTTCTTC. Protein sequence: CASSLWTSAAEQFF.

The count of this clone is one. The rearrangement joins TRBV5-1 to TRBJ2-2; TRBD1 is a possible D gene (5 bases). The germline gives CDR1 SGHRS, CDR2 YFSETQ. The CDR3 contains 15 residues. Trimming removed 4 bases from V and 2 bases from J, with 12 bases in between. The CDR3 DNA reads TGCGCCAGCAGCCACGCCCAGGGAAACACCGGGGAGCTGTTTTTT. Translated: CASSHAQGNTGELFF. The variable domain in full, with the rest retrieved from reference TRBV5-1 and TRBJ2-2, is KAGVTQTPRYLIKTRGQQVTLSCSPISGHRSVSWYQQTPGQGLQFLFEYFSETQRNKGNFPGRFSGRQFSNSRSEMNVSTLELGDSALYLCASSHAQGNTGELFFGEGSRLTVL.

V usage is TRBV4-3 and J usage is TRBJ2-2; D is ambiguous. CDR1 LGHNA and CDR2 YSLEER come from the germline V gene. The V end lost 3 bases, the J end lost 0 bases, and 14 bases lay between the germline ends. This CDR3 contains 17 residues. The CDR3 spells CASSQFLEAANTGELFF. The CDR3 coding sequence is TGCGCCAGCAGCCAGTTTTTGGAAGCAGCGAACACCGGGGAGCTGTTTTTT.

This chain uses TRBV19 with TRBJ2-1, with a weak D call TRBD2 (6 bases). CDR3 length equals 15 residues. CDR1 LNHDA and CDR2 SQIVND come from the germline V gene (reference sequence). Between the trimmed V and J ends, which lost 1 base and 3 bases, there was a span of 10 bases. The CDR3 sequence: CASSIGKGGYNEQFF. CDR3 sequence (DNA): TGTGCCAGTAGTATAGGAAAGGGAGGCTACAATGAGCAGTTCTTC.

This chain joins TRBV30 and TRBJ2-7, with 12 bases that match TRBD2. Germline CDR1 is GTSNPN and CDR2 is SVGIG (reference sequence). CDR3 length: 14 amino acids. V gave up 2 bases and J gave up 3 bases; unmatched junction bases: 2. The CDR3 DNA follows: TGTGCCTGGAGTACGGGACTAGCGGGCTACGAGCAGTACTTC. This encodes CAWSTGLAGYEQYF.

The chain links TRBV11-2 to TRBJ2-4; D remains ambiguous. Germline loops: CDR1 SGHAT, CDR2 FQNNGV. Trimming removed 4 bases at V and 0 bases at J, with 7 bases between. CDR3 size: 14 residues. For the CDR3, the DNA is TGTGCCAGCAGCTCCCGACTAGCCAAAAACATTCAGTACTTC. This encodes CASSSRLAKNIQYF.

The CDR3 reads CASKENSGANVLTF. The CDR3 DNA reads as TGTGCCAGCAAAGAGAACTCTGGGGCCAACGTCCTGACTTTC. The chain combines TRBV7-3 with TRBJ2-6, with D uncertain. V was trimmed by 7 bases and J by 0 bases, leaving 7 bases between them. CDR1 is SGHTA and CDR2 is FQGTGA in the germline V gene. The CDR3 is 14 amino acids.

This rearrangement joins TRBV9 to TRBJ2-1; no reliable D call. The CDR3 length is 12 residues. Trimming shortened V by 3 bases and J by 4 bases, and 5 bases separated the two germline ends. From germline, CDR1 is SGDLS and CDR2 YYNGEE. Here the CDR3 reads CASSGGYNEQFF. DNA of the CDR3: TGTGCCAGCAGCGGAGGATACAATGAGCAGTTCTTC.

About this clone: At one boundary the junction diverges from the germline segment, which might be a read error. CDR3 DNA: TGTGCCAGCAGCGGCCGGACTACAAGAGAGGCCCAGTACTTC. Translated, it gives CASSGRTTREAQYF. V is TRBV9 and J is TRBJ2-5, with D perhaps TRBD2 (6 bases). Germline V gives CDR1 SGDLS, CDR2 YYNGEE. The CDR3 contains 14 residues. Full variable domain (missing parts from reference TRBV9 and TRBJ2-5): DSGVTQTPKHLITATGQRVTLRCSPRSGDLSVYWYQQSLDQGLQFLIQYYNGEERAKGNILERFSAQQFPDLHSELNLSSLELGDSALYFCASSGRTTREAQYFGPGTRLLVL.

The rearrangement links TRBV28 to TRBJ1-1; D not resolved. Trimming took off 6 bases at V and 3 bases at J, with 8 bases between the two ends. CDR1 and CDR2 (germline): MDHEN, SYDVKM. This CDR3 is built from 12 residues. The CDR3 DNA reads as TGTGCCAGCAGACGGATGGACACTGAAGCTTTCTTT. It codes for CASRRMDTEAFF. Based on the CDR3 plus reference TRBV28 and TRBJ1-1, the full variable domain is DVKVTQSSRYLVKRTGEKVFLECVQDMDHENMFWYRQDPGLGLRLIYFSYDVKMKEKGDIPEGYSVSREKKERFSLILESASTNQTSMYLCASRRMDTEAFFGQGTRLTVV.

This chain joins TRBV6-5 and TRBJ1-2, with TRBD1 identical over 7 bases. Germline V CDR1 and CDR2: MNHEY, SVGAGI. The length of the CDR3 is 13 residues. Trimming took 4 bases from V and 4 from J; bases not matched to a gene: 3. The DNA for the CDR3 is TGTGCCAGCAGTTTCCGGGACAGCTATGGCTACACCTTC. This translates into CASSFRDSYGYTF.

This chain connects TRBV24-1 to TRBJ1-5; D gene uncertain. Germline V gene lookup returns CDR1 KGHDR and CDR2 SFDVKD. The CDR3 totals 12 residues. The ends were cut back, 4 bases at V and 3 bases at J, with 3 bases in the middle. The CDR3 nucleotides read TGTGCCACCAGTGACGTCAATCAGCCCCAGCATTTT. Translation gives CATSDVNQPQHF.

The chain joins TRBV5-8 to TRBJ2-4; D may match TRBD1 or TRBD2 (5 bases each). The CDR3 contains 17 residues. Trimming stripped 2 bases from V and 2 bases from J, with 17 bases between. Germline V CDR1 and CDR2: SGHTS, YDEGEE. Here the CDR3 reads CASSFGGDVETKNIQYF. The CDR3 region has the DNA TGTGCCAGCAGCTTTGGTGGGGACGTCGAGACCAAAAACATTCAGTACTTC.

For this clone: A junction boundary mismatches the germline segment, possibly from a read error. This rearrangement joins TRBV5-6 to TRBJ2-7; D is uncertain. CDR1 and CDR2 (germline): SGHDT, YYEEEE. The CDR3 length is 15 residues. For the CDR3, the DNA is TGTGCCAGCAGCTTTCCCCCCGTTACCAACCCCTCTTGGGACTTC. It codes for CASSFPPVTNPSWDF.

The chain has TRBV28 and TRBJ1-4, with 7 bases aligning to TRBD1. The CDR3 extends over 13 amino acids. The V gene's germline CDR1 is MDHEN and CDR2 SYDVKM. V was pared by 11 bases and J by 2 bases, with 5 bases of the junction left unmatched. The CDR3 coding sequence is TGTGCCGCAATAGGGGGCACTAATGAAAAACTGTTTTTT. It translates to CAAIGGTNEKLFF. The full variable domain, in which reference TRBV28 and TRBJ1-4 provide the parts outside the CDR3, is DVKVTQSSRYLVKRTGEKVFLECVQDMDHENMFWYRQDPGLGLRLIYFSYDVKMKEKGDIPEGYSVSREKKERFSLILESASTNQTSMYLCAAIGGTNEKLFFGSGTQLSVL.

V is TRBV6-5 and J is TRBJ1-1; 10 nucleotides line up with TRBD1. V dropped 8 bases and J dropped 5; count of bases not matched to a gene: 5. This CDR3 has 13 amino acids. CDR1 and CDR2 (germline): MNHEY, SVGAGI. CDR3 sequence: CASGGQGYTEAFF. For the CDR3, the DNA is TGTGCCAGCGGGGGACAGGGGTATACTGAAGCTTTCTTT.

The V gene is TRBV7-9, the J gene TRBJ2-2, with D tentatively TRBD1 (6 bases). CDR1 and CDR2 from the germline V gene are SEHNR and FQNEAQ (reference sequence). V lost 5 bases to trimming and J lost 5 bases, with 15 bases between them. The CDR3 contains 15 residues. CDR3: CASSASQQGTGELFF. CDR3 coding DNA: TGTGCCAGCAGCGCCAGTCAACAGGGTACCGGGGAGCTGTTTTTT.

V usage is TRBV27 and J usage is TRBJ1-1; D uncertain. CDR3 length: 15 amino acids. Germline V lookup: CDR1 MNHEY, CDR2 SMNVEV (reference sequence). The germline V and J ends were trimmed by 2 bases and 0 bases, with 10 bases remaining between them. The CDR3 protein is CASSLVGRLNTEAFF. CDR3 sequence (DNA): TGTGCCAGCAGTTTAGTGGGCAGATTGAACACTGAAGCTTTCTTT.

This chain links TRBV9 with TRBJ1-5, with D unresolved. CDR3 length: 14 residues. V was cut by 4 bases and J by 3 bases, with 11 bases left in between. Germline-derived CDR1 and CDR2 are SGDLS and YYNGEE. The DNA of the CDR3 is TGTGCCAGCAGCCTAACAGAAGACAATCAGCCCCAGCATTTT. This translates into CASSLTEDNQPQHF.

This clone has just a few counts. The chain recombines TRBV12-5 with TRBJ1-2; D is ambiguous. There are 11 residues in the CDR3. Germline V gives CDR1 LGHNT, CDR2 FRNRAP. In DNA, the CDR3 is TGTGGCACGCCCCCGGACTATGGCTACACCTTC. It translates to CGTPPDYGYTF.

The rearrangement uses TRBV4-2 and TRBJ2-2; 14 nucleotides agree with TRBD2. V was clipped by 0 bases and J by 8 bases; unmatched bases: 11. CDR3 length: 19 amino acids. Germline V CDR1 and CDR2: LGHNA, YNFKEQ. This CDR3 is CASSQDLPGTSGSAGELFF. The CDR3, as DNA: TGTGCCAGCAGCCAAGATTTACCGGGGACTAGCGGGAGTGCGGGGGAGCTGTTTTTT.